This is a list of T cell receptor beta chains from one sample in a study of blood T cell repertoires in COVID-19. The repertoire was sequenced with immunoSEQ multiplex PCR; TCRdb's copy has only in-frame clones and lacks some. The sample carries 200,000 to 300,000 clones, 84% recorded once. Sequencing was performed on peripheral blood. The receptors shown here come from a woman between 40 and 55 years old who had recovered from COVID-19. CDR3s include the opening cysteine and the closing phenylalanine or tryptophan. D genes are given only for firm matches. The size field is filled for only some rows; it gives once, few, many or a size class.

J gene	V gene	D gene	clone size	CDR3 DNA	CDR3 protein
TRBJ1-5	TRBV6-5	-	-	TGTGCCAGCAGGAGGGGACAATATAGCAATCAGCCCCAGCATTTT	CASRRGQYSNQPQHF
TRBJ2-6	TRBV28	-	-	TGTGCCAGCAGTCCGCAGGGGTTTGGGGCCAACGTCCTGACTTTC	CASSPQGFGANVLTF
TRBJ1-5	TRBV19	-	-	TGTGCCAGTAGTATAGGGGCGGGCCGGGATAGCAATCAGCCCCAGCATTTT	CASSIGAGRDSNQPQHF
TRBJ2-3	TRBV4-1	-	-	TGCGCCAGCAGCCAAGTGGAGAACCTGGAGACGCAGTATTTT	CASSQVENLETQYF
TRBJ2-7	TRBV3-1/TRBV3-2	-	-	TGTGCCAGCAGCCAAGTTTCCAACTCCTACGAGCAGTACTTC	CASSQVSNSYEQYF
TRBJ2-1	TRBV6-5	-	-	TGTGCCAGCAGTTACTCATCCAGGGTATCCTACAATGAGCAGTTCTTC	CASSYSSRVSYNEQFF
TRBJ2-7	TRBV9	-	-	TGTGCCAGCAGCGCGGACAGTGGGGCCCTCGAGCAGTACTTC	CASSADSGALEQYF
TRBJ2-7	TRBV5-4	-	many	TGTGCCAGCAGCTTGGGCGCCAAGCCCTACGAGCAGTACTTC	CASSLGAKPYEQYF
TRBJ2-5	TRBV10-3	TRBD1	-	TGTGCCATCAGCCCGAACAGGGGGCATTTTGAGACCCAGTACTTC	CAISPNRGHFETQYF
TRBJ2-7	TRBV19	TRBD2	-	TGTGCCAGTAGTTTGGCGGGGGGGACAATCTACGAGCAGTACTTC	CASSLAGGTIYEQYF
TRBJ1-6	TRBV5-6	-	-	TGTGCCAGCAGCTTGTATCCTAATTCACCCCTCCACTTT	CASSLYPNSPLHF
TRBJ2-7	TRBV15	TRBD2	once	TGTGCCACCAGCAGGATGAGCGGGGGTCTCTACGAGCAGTACTTC	CATSRMSGGLYEQYF
TRBJ2-6	TRBV3-1/TRBV3-2	TRBD1	-	TGTGCCAGCAGCCAAGGGGGACAGGGGGCGCCTGGGGCCAACGTCCTGACTTTC	CASSQGGQGAPGANVLTF
TRBJ1-6	TRBV2	TRBD1	-	TGTGCCAGCAGTCGAGACAGGGGGAATTCACCCCTCCACTTT	CASSRDRGNSPLHF
TRBJ2-5	TRBV7-9	TRBD1	-	TGTGCCAGCAGCTGGGACAGGGAGAGGGAGACCCAGTACTTC	CASSWDRERETQYF